This T cell receptor beta chain was identified during a study of cytomegalovirus exposure and HLA in healthy donors. The study ran its PCR with 60 Vbeta and 13 Jbeta primers. Only in-frame clones appear in the TCRdb table, and some are missing; sequencing was by immunoSEQ multiplex PCR. The sample records 120,000 or so clones, 60% to 75% being singletons. The clonotype originates from a woman aged 45-59 years in good health and CMV-seropositive. Sequenced: PBMCs.

CDR3 sequence: CASGPENQPQHF. CDR3 sequence (DNA): TGTGCCAGCGGGCCGGAAAATCAGCCCCAGCATTTT. This sequence joins TRBV6-5 and TRBJ1-5; no definite D call. This CDR3 spans 12 amino acids. Germline loops: CDR1 MNHEY, CDR2 SVGAGI. Trimming shortened V by 8 bases and J by 4 bases, and 9 bases separated the two germline ends.